This T cell receptor (beta chain) was found in a study of vaccination effects on CD4 cells after COVID-19. At the level of the study: Pre-vaccine samples were drawn 16 days and one week before the first dose.

As regards this clone: The antigen remains undetermined.

Before sequencing, viral peptide pools were used by the ViraFEST assay to expand antigen-specific CD4+ T cells. Subsequent to 10 days of culture, CD4+ T cells were isolated. By PCR, the person was confirmed to have had SARS-CoV-2 infection between March and December 2020. In culture with 8 to 10 IU/ml IL-2 and 8.5 to 10 ug/ml peptides, PBMC were grown at a few million per well. Half of the medium was exchanged for IL-2 medium on both days 3 and 7. Trimming stripped 1 base from V and 4 bases from J, with 8 bases between. Germline V gene sequence: CDR1 LGHDT, CDR2 YNNKEL (reference sequence). CDR3 length: 14 amino acids. Assay used: immunoSEQ multiplex PCR; TCRdb lists only in-frame clones, some missing. Of more than 20,000 clones in the sample, approximately 80% were seen once. Findings of the study overall: Most post-vaccine spike-reactive clones in convalescents were new, not infection-derived.

This specimen consisted of CD4+ T cells from PBMCs cultured with HCoV-NL63 spike peptides, obtained before COVID-19 vaccination. The chain combines TRBV3-1 (or the pseudogene TRBV3-2) with TRBJ2-1; D is unresolved. The TCR comes from a human donor who had a prior SARS-CoV-2 infection. CDR3 DNA sequence: TGTGCCAGCAGCCAAGTCGTGAGTTACAATGAGCAGTTCTTC. Its translation: CASSQVVSYNEQFF.